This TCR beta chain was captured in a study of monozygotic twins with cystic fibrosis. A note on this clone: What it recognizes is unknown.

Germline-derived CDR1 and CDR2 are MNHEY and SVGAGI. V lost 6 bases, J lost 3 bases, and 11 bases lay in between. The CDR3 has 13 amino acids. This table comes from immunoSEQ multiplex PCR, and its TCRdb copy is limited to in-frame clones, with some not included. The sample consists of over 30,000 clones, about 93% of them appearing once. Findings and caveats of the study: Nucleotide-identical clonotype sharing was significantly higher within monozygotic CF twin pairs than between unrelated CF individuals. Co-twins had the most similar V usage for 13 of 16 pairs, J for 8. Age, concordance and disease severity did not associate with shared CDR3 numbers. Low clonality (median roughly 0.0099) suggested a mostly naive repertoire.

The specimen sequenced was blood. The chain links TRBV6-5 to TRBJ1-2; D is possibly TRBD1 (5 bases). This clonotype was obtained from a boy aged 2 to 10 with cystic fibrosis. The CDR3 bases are TGTGCCAGCAGGGGGGGACCCTACTATGGCTACACCTTC. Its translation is CASRGGPYYGYTF.